These 6 T cell receptor beta chains were all obtained from the same sample, sequenced in a study of human T cells and chemical hapten exposure. The time point denotes: patch test 3, about 24 weeks after DPC sensitization. The treatment denotes: therapeutic diphenylcyclopropenone sensitization with weekly scalp DPC. In TCRdb, the RACE reads were re-called with MiXCR into one record per CDR3 protein. This sample carries 62,000 or so distinct CDR3 sequences, approximately 11% of them seen once, and the ten largest clones take 2% to 3%. The specimen comprised whole blood, sampled in connection with sensitization to the hapten diphenylcyclopropenone (DPC). These TCRs come from a woman in her thirties with alopecia areata. Some clones in this sample may be carry-over from other donors' samples.

This clonotype was observed a handful of times. The rearrangement uses TRBV27 and TRBJ1-1; D not certain. Trimming pared 2 bases from V and 1 base from J, leaving 5 bases between. This CDR3 is built from 13 residues. Germline loops: CDR1 MNHEY, CDR2 SMNVEV (reference sequence). The chain's CDR3 is CASSLRGNTEAFF. The DNA for the CDR3 is TGTGCCAGCAGTTTAAGAGGGAACACTGAAGCTTTCTTT.

The chain employs TRBV13 and TRBJ2-7, with a tentative D call TRBD1 (6 bases). With 3 bases removed from V and 3 bases from J, the gap between germline ends came to 9 bases. The CDR3 is 13 amino acids. Germline V lookup: CDR1 PRHDT, CDR2 FYEKMQ (reference sequence). Here the CDR3 DNA reads TGTGCCAGCAGCTTGGACAGCCTCTACGAGCAGTACTTC. Amino acid sequence: CASSLDSLYEQYF.

The chain combines TRBV3-1 with TRBJ2-5; TRBD2 aligns across 12 bases. Germline CDR1 reads LGHDT; CDR2 reads YNNKEL (reference sequence). The CDR3 totals 16 residues. V gave up 2 bases and J gave up 3 bases; unmatched junction bases: 4. As DNA, the CDR3 is TGTGCCAGCAGCCAATGGACTAGCGGGAATAAAGAGACCCAGTACTTC. Protein: CASSQWTSGNKETQYF.

The chain recombines TRBV6-1 with TRBJ2-2; a weak D match, TRBD1 (6 bases). CDR3 length: 14 residues. The V end was cut by 4 bases, the J end by 3 bases, with 9 bases between. Per germline, CDR1 MNHNS and CDR2 SASEGT. The CDR3 sequence: CASSVGGYTGELFF. The CDR3, as DNA: TGTGCCAGCAGTGTAGGGGGTTACACCGGGGAGCTGTTTTTT.

This clonotype was observed a handful of times. The chain joins TRBV7-6 to TRBJ1-1, with 8 positions matching TRBD1. V gave up 2 bases and J gave up 2 bases; unmatched junction bases: 4. There are 15 residues in the CDR3. Looked up from germline, CDR1 is SGHVS and CDR2 is FNYEAQ. The CDR3 DNA follows: TGTGCCAGCAGCTTATTTGACAGGGGCAACACTGAAGCTTTCTTT. Encoded protein: CASSLFDRGNTEAFF. Full variable domain (missing parts from reference TRBV7-6 and TRBJ1-1): GAGVSQSPRYKVTKRGQDVALRCDPISGHVSLYWYRQALGQGPEFLTYFNYEAQQDKSGLPNDRFSAERPEGSISTLTIQRTEQRDSAMYRCASSLFDRGNTEAFFGQGTRLTVV.

CDR3 protein: CASSSRMKGANTEAFF. The DNA of the CDR3 is TGCGCCAGCAGCTCAAGGATGAAGGGGGCGAACACTGAAGCTTTCTTT. This sequence joins TRBV5-1 and TRBJ1-1, with TRBD1 matching 7 bases. After removal of 3 bases from V and 1 base from J, the junction contained 9 bases not matched to a gene. Germline-derived CDR1 and CDR2 are SGHRS and YFSETQ. The CDR3 length is 16 residues.